This is a list of T cell receptor beta chains from one sample in a study of cytotoxic CD8 clonotypes in ibrutinib-treated CLL. Measured with immunoSEQ multiplex PCR; TCRdb has only the in-frame clones, and not every one. The sample comprises 200,000 or so clones, approximately 75% of which are singletons, and over 9.5% rests with the top ten. This sample comprised PBMCs, obtained after 12 months of ibrutinib treatment. The origin of the receptors is a human donor with chronic lymphocytic leukemia. The CDR3 runs from the conserved cysteine through the conserved F or W. D genes are given only for firm matches. Clone sizes are given selectively: once, few, many, or a class where the clone is expanded.

v_gene	j_gene	d_gene	abundance	CDR3aa	CDR3nt
TRBV11-2	TRBJ2-7	.	.	CASSSLRGVEQYF	TGTGCCAGCAGCTCCCTGAGGGGTGTCGAGCAGTACTTC
TRBV18	TRBJ1-1	.	.	CASSPPGTVVGEIIGGTEAFF	TGTGCCAGCTCACCACCGGGGACGGTTGTGGGGGAAATAATTGGTGGCACTGAAGCTTTCTTT
TRBV5-1	TRBJ2-1	.	few	CASSLGTLVNEQFF	TGCGCCAGCAGCTTGGGGACCCTAGTCAATGAGCAGTTCTTC
TRBV10-3	TRBJ2-7	.	.	CAIRATSGTVGEQYF	TGTGCCATCAGGGCCACCTCCGGGACGGTAGGAGAGCAGTACTTC
TRBV5-4	TRBJ2-7	TRBD1	.	CASTRTGTYEQYF	TGTGCCAGCACTCGGACAGGGACCTACGAGCAGTACTTC
TRBV27	TRBJ1-2	.	.	CASSDLQGNGYTF	TGTGCCAGCAGTGACCTACAGGGAAATGGCTACACCTTC
TRBV7-2	TRBJ2-3	TRBD2	.	CASAGGVKDTQYF	TGTGCCAGCGCGGGGGGCGTTAAAGATACGCAGTATTTT
TRBV4-1	TRBJ1-5	.	.	CASSQGGSSQPQHF	TGCGCCAGCAGCCAAGGGGGTAGTAGTCAGCCCCAGCATTTT
TRBV28	TRBJ2-1	.	.	CASTPSYNEQFF	TGTGCCAGCACCCCATCCTACAATGAGCAGTTCTTC
TRBV11-3	TRBJ2-3	.	.	CASSLGTTDTQYF	TGTGCCAGCAGCTTAGGGACCACAGATACGCAGTATTTT
TRBV7-9	TRBJ2-7	.	.	CASSRLSYEQYF	TGTGCCAGCAGCCGACTCTCCTACGAGCAGTACTTC
TRBV18	TRBJ2-5	.	.	CASSRQQTQYF	TGTGCCAGCTCACGGCAACAGACCCAGTACTTC
TRBV29-1	TRBJ1-3	.	.	CSVVDVGNTIYF	TGCAGCGTCGTGGACGTCGGAAACACCATATATTTT
TRBV5-6	TRBJ1-2	.	once	CASTRDMLYGYTF	TGTGCCAGCACCCGGGACATGCTCTATGGCTACACCTTC
TRBV5-1	TRBJ2-5	TRBD1	once	CASTQQGLETQYF	TGCGCCAGCACCCAACAGGGGTTGGAGACCCAGTACTTC
TRBV21-1	TRBJ2-3	.	.	CASSKAGDRVTDTQYF	TGTGCCAGCAGCAAAGCCGGGGACAGGGTTACAGATACGCAGTATTTT
TRBV5-1	TRBJ1-4	TRBD1	.	CASSTDRGGNNEKLFF	TGCGCCAGCAGCACGGACAGGGGAGGGAATAATGAAAAACTGTTTTTT
TRBV30	TRBJ1-2	.	.	CAWSVSERGDYTF	TGTGCCTGGAGTGTATCTGAGCGGGGGGACTACACCTTC
TRBV18	TRBJ1-4	TRBD1	.	CASKGTENEKLFF	TGTGCCAGCAAAGGGACAGAGAATGAAAAACTGTTTTTT
TRBV11-2	TRBJ1-3	.	.	CASSLIASGNTIYF	TGTGCCAGCAGCTTAATCGCATCTGGAAACACCATATATTTT
TRBV11-2	TRBJ2-7	TRBD2	.	CASSYGLEGEQYF	TGTGCCAGCAGCTACGGACTAGAAGGCGAGCAGTACTTC
TRBV5-4	TRBJ2-7	.	.	CASRRDTRYEQYF	TGTGCCAGCAGAAGGGACACCCGCTACGAGCAGTACTTC
TRBV6-5	TRBJ2-7	.	.	CASSYSGRSYEQYF	TGTGCCAGCAGTTACTCGGGCCGATCCTACGAGCAGTACTTC
TRBV2	TRBJ2-5	.	once	CASSDRLAHETQYF	TGTGCCAGCAGTGACCGGCTAGCCCACGAGACCCAGTACTTC
TRBV4-1	TRBJ1-1	TRBD1	.	CASSQGQGEVNTEAFF	TGCGCCAGCAGCCAGGGACAGGGGGAGGTGAACACTGAAGCTTTCTTT
TRBV28	TRBJ1-1	.	.	CASSFLRTEAFF	TGTGCCAGCAGTTTTTTGCGAACTGAAGCTTTCTTT
TRBV27	TRBJ2-2	.	few	CASSLIGTGPGELFF	TGTGCCAGCAGTTTAATAGGAACAGGACCCGGGGAGCTGTTTTTT
TRBV6-1	TRBJ2-5	.	.	CASSDSIGTQETQYF	TGTGCCAGCAGTGATTCAATCGGGACCCAAGAGACCCAGTACTTC
TRBV13	TRBJ2-3	TRBD2	many	CASSLGLAVTDTQYF	TGTGCCAGCAGCTTAGGCCTAGCGGTCACAGATACGCAGTATTTT
TRBV6-5	TRBJ2-3	.	few	CASSYGRGADTQYF	TGTGCCAGCAGTTACGGCAGGGGCGCAGATACGCAGTATTTT
TRBV19	TRBJ2-7	TRBD1	.	CASSVTTDRDYEQYF	TGTGCCAGTAGTGTCACAACCGACAGGGACTACGAGCAGTACTTC
TRBV11-2	TRBJ2-1	.	.	CASSLGATHNEQFF	TGTGCCAGCAGCTTGGGGGCCACCCACAATGAGCAGTTCTTC
TRBV5-1	TRBJ2-7	.	.	CASSLDGAEQYF	TGCGCCAGCAGCTTGGACGGGGCCGAGCAGTACTTC
TRBV9	TRBJ1-6	.	.	CASSESGEAYNSPLHF	TGTGCCAGCAGCGAATCAGGGGAAGCCTATAATTCACCCCTCCACTTT
TRBV27	TRBJ2-5	TRBD1	.	CASSSARDSQPQETQYF	TGTGCCAGCAGTTCTGCTAGGGACAGCCAGCCCCAAGAGACCCAGTACTTC
TRBV9	TRBJ2-3	.	.	CASSVWGHGGASTDTQYF	TGTGCCAGCAGCGTATGGGGACATGGGGGAGCTAGCACAGATACGCAGTATTTT
TRBV18	TRBJ2-2	TRBD1	.	CASSPDRVGTGELFF	TGTGCCAGCTCACCCGACAGGGTGGGCACCGGGGAGCTGTTTTTT
TRBV2	TRBJ2-3	.	.	CASSGGAGFTDTQYF	TGTGCCAGCAGTGGTGGGGCTGGCTTCACAGATACGCAGTATTTT
TRBV11-3	TRBJ2-5	.	.	CASSLSLGAEGSQETQYF	TGTGCCAGCAGCTTAAGTCTAGGGGCCGAGGGATCCCAAGAGACCCAGTACTTC
TRBV19	TRBJ1-4	.	.	CASSLDVLITEKLFF	TGTGCCAGTAGTTTGGACGTATTAATAACTGAAAAACTGTTTTTT
TRBV9	TRBJ2-4	.	.	CASSSGGTGQNIQYF	TGTGCCAGCAGCAGCGGGGGGACAGGGCAAAACATTCAGTACTTC
TRBV5-1	TRBJ2-7	TRBD1	.	CASTGGLPTYEQYF	TGCGCCAGTACAGGGGGCCTACCCACCTACGAGCAGTACTTC